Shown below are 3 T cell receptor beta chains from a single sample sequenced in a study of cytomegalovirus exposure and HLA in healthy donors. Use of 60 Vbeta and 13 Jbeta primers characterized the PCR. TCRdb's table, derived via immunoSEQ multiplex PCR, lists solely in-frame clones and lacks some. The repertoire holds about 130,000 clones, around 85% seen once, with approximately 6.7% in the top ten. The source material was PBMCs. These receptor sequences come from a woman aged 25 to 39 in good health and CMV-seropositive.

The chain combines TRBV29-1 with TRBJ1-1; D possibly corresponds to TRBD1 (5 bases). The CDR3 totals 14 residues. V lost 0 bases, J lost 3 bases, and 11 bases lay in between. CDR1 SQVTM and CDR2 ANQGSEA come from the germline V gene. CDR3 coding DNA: TGCAGCGTTGAAGATCGGGGGGTAGACACTGAAGCTTTCTTT. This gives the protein CSVEDRGVDTEAFF.

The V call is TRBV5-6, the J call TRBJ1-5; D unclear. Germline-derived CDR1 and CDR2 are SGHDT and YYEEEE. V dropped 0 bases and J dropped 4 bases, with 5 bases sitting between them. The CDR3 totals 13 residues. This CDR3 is CASSLAGNQPQHF. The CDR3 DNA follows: TGTGCCAGCAGCTTGGCCGGGAATCAGCCCCAGCATTTT.

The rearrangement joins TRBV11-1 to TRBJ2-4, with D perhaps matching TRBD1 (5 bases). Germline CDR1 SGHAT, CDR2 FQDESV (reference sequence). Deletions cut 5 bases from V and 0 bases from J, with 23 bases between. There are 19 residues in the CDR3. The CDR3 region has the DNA TGTGCCAGCAGCATCTTACCCATCGACAGTCCCTTAGCCAAAAACATTCAGTACTTC. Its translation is CASSILPIDSPLAKNIQYF.